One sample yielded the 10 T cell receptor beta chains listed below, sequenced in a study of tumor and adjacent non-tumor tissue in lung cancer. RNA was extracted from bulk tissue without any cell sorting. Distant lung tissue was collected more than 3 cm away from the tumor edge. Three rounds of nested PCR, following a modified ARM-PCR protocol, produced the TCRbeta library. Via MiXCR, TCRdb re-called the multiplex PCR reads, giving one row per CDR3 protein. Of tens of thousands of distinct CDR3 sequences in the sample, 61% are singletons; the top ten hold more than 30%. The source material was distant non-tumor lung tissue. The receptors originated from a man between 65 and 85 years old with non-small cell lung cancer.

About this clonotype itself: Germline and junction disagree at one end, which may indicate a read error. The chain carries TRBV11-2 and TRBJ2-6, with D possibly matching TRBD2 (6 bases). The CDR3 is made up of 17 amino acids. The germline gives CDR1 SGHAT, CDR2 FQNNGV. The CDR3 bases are TGTGCCAGCAGCTCCCTGGGGGGTAGCTCTGGGGCCAACGTCCCGACCTTC. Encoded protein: CASSSLGGSSGANVPTF.

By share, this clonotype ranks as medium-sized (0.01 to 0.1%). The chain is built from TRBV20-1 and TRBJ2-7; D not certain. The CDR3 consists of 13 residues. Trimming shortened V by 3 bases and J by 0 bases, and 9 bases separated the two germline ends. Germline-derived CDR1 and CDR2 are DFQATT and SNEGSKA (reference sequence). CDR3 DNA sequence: TGCAGTGCTAGCCGCGGTCCCTCCTACGAGCAGTACTTC. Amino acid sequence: CSASRGPSYEQYF.

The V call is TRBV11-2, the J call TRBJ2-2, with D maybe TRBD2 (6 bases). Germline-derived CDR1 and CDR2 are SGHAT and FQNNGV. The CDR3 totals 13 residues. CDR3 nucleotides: TGTGCAGGCAGCTTAGGACGCCGGGAGAAACTGTTTTTT. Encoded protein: CAGSLGRREKLFF.

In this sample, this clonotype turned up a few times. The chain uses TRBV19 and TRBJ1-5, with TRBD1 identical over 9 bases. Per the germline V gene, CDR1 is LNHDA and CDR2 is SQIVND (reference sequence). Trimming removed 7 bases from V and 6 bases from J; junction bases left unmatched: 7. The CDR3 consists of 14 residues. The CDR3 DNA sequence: TGTGCCAGTACCGTGACAGGGGGAACTCAGCCCCAGCATTTT. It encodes CASTVTGGTQPQHF.

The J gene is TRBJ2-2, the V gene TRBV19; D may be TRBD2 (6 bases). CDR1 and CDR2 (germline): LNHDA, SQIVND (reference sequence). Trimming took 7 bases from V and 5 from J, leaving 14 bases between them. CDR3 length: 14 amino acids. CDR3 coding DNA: TGTGCCAGTAACCTTCGGAGGGAAACCGGGGAGCTGTTTTTT. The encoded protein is CASNLRRETGELFF.

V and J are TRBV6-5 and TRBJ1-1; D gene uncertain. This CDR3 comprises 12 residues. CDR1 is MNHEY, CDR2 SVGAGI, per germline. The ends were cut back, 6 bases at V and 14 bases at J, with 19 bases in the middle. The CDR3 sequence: CASSHINTEVFF. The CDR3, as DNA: TGTGCCAGCAGCCATATAAACACTGAAGTGTTCTTT.

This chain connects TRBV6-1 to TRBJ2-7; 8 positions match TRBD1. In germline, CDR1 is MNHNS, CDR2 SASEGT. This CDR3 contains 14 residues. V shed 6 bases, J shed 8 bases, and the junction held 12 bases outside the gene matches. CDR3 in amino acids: CASRGTGSSDKQYF. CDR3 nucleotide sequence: TGTGCCAGCAGGGGGACAGGATCTAGCGACAAGCAGTACTTC.

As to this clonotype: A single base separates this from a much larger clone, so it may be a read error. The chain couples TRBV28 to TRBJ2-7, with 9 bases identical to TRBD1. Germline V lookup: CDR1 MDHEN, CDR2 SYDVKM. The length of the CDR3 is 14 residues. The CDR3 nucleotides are TGTGCCATCAGTCTTACGGACAGGGGAGCCGAGCAGTACTTC. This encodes CAISLTDRGAEQYF.

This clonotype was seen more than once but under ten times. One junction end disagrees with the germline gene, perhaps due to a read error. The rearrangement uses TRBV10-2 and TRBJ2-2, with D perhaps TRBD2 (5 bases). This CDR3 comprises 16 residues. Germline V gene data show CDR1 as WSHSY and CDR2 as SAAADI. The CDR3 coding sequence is TGCGCTAGCAGTGCGGGTAGCTGGATGAACACCGGGGAGCTGTTTTTT. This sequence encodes CASSAGSWMNTGELFF.

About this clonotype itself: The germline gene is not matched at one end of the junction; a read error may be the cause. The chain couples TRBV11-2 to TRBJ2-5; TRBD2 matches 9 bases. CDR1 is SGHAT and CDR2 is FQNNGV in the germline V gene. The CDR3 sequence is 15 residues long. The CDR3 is CASSLGGTSLETLYF. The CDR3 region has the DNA TGTGCCAGTAGCTTAGGTGGGACTAGCCTAGAGACCCTGTACTTC.